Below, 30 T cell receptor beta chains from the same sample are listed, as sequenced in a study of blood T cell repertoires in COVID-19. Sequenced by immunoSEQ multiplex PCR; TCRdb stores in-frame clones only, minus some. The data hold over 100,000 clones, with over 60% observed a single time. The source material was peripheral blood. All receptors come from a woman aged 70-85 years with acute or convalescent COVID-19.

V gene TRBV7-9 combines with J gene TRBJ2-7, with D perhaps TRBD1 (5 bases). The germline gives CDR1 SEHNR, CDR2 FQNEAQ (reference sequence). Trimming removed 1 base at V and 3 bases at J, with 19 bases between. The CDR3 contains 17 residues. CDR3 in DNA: TGTGCCAGCAGCTTAGGGGCGGCAGGGTTTCTAGACTACGAGCAGTACTTC. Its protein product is CASSLGAAGFLDYEQYF.

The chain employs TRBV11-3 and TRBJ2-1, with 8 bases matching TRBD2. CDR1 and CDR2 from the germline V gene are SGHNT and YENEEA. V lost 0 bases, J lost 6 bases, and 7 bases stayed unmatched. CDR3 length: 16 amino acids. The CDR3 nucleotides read TGTGCCAGCAGCTTAGACACGGGACTAGGAGGCAATGAGCAGTTCTTC. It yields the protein CASSLDTGLGGNEQFF.

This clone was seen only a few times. CDR3 sequence (DNA): TGCGCCAGCAGCGCCGGGACAGGGGGATCGAACACTGAAGCTTTCTTT. Amino acids: CASSAGTGGSNTEAFF. The V call is TRBV5-1, the J call TRBJ1-1; TRBD1 agrees at 11 bases. Germline CDR1 and CDR2: SGHRS and YFSETQ. J was trimmed by 1 base and V by 4 bases; bases with no gene match: 6. There are 16 residues in the CDR3.

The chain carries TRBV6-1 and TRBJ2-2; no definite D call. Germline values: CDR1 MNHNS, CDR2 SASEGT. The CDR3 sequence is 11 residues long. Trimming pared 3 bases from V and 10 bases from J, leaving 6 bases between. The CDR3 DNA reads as TGTGCCAGCAGTGATCTATTGGAGCTGTTTTTT. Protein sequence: CASSDLLELFF.

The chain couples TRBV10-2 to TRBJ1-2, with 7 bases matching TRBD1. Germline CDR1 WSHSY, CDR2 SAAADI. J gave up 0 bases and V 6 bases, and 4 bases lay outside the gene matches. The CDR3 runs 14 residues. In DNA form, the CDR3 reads TGCGCCAGCAGGCCGGGACAGTCTAACTATGGCTACACCTTC. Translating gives CASRPGQSNYGYTF.

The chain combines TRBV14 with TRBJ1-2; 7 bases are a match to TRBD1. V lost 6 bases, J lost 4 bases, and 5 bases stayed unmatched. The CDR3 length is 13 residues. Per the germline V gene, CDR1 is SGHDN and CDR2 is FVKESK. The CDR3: CASSLTGSYGYTF. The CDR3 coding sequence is TGTGCCAGCAGTCTGACAGGGAGCTATGGCTACACCTTC. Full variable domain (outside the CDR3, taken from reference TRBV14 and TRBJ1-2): EAGVTQFPSHSVIEKGQTVTLRCDPISGHDNLYWYRRVMGKEIKFLLHFVKESKQDESGMPNNRFLAERTGGTYSTLKVQPAELEDSGVYFCASSLTGSYGYTFGSGTRLTVV.

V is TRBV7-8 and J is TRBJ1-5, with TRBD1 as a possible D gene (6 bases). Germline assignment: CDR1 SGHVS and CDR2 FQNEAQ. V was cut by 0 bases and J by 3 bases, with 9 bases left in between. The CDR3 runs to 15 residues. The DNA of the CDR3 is TGTGCCAGCAGCTTAGCGTGGACAGACAATCAGCCCCAGCATTTT. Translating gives CASSLAWTDNQPQHF.

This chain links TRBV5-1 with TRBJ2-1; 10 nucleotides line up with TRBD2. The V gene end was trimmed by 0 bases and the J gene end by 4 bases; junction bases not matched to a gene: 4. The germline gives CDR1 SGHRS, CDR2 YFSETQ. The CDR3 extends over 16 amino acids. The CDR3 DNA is TGCGCCAGCAGCTTGGGGACTAGCGGAGATTACAATGAGCAGTTCTTC. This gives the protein CASSLGTSGDYNEQFF.

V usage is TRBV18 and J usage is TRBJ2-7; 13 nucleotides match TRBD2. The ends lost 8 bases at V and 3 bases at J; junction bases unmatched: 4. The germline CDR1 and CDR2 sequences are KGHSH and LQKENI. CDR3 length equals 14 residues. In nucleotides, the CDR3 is TGTGCCAGCAAAACTAGCGGGAGGGGCTACGAGCAGTACTTC. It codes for CASKTSGRGYEQYF.

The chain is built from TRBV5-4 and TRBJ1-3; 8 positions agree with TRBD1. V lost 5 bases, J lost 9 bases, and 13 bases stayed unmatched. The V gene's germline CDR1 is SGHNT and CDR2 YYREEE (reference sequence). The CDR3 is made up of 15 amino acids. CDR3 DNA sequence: TGTGCCAGCAGTTCGGCAGGACAGGGCGCAGGCACCATATATTTT. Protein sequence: CASSSAGQGAGTIYF.

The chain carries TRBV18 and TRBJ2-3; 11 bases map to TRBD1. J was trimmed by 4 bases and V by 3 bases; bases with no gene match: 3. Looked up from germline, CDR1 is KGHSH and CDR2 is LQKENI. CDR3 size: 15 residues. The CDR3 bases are TGTGCCAGCTCACCTCGGACAGGGGGCCCAGATACGCAGTATTTT. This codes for CASSPRTGGPDTQYF.

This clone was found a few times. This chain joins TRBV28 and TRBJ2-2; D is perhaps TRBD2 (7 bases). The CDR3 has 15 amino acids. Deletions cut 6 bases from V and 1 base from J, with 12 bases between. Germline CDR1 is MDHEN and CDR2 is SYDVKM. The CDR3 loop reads CASSSAGQNTGELFF. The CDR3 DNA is TGTGCCAGCAGCTCAGCGGGACAGAACACCGGGGAGCTGTTTTTT.

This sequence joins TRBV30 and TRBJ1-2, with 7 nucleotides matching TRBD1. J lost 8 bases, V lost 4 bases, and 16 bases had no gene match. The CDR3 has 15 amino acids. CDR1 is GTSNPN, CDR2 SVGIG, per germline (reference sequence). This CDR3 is CAWIRRGTPGQGYTF. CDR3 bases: TGTGCCTGGATCCGAAGGGGTACCCCGGGACAGGGCTACACCTTC. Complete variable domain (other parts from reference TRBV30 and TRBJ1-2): SQTIHQWPATLVQPVGSPLSLECTVEGTSNPNLYWYRQAAGRGLQLLFYSVGIGQISSEVPQNLSASRPQDRQFILSSKKLLLSDSGFYLCAWIRRGTPGQGYTFGSGTRLTVV.

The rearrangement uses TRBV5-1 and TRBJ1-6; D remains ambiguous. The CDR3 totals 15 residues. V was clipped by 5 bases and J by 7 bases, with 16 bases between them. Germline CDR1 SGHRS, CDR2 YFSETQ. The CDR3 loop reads CASSFGTGMNSPLHF. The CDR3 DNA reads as TGCGCCAGCAGTTTCGGCACCGGGATGAATTCACCCCTCCACTTT.

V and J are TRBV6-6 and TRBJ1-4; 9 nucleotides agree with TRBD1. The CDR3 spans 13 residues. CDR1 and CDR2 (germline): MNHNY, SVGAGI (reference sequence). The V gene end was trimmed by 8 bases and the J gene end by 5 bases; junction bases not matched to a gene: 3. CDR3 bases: TGTGCCAGCTACGGACAGGGGAATGAAAAACTGTTTTTT. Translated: CASYGQGNEKLFF.

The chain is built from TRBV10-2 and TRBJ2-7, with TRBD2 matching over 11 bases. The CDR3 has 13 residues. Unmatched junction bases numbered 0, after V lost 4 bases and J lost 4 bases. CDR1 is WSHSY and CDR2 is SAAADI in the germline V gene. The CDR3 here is CASSGLAGYEQYF. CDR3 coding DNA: TGCGCCAGCAGTGGACTAGCGGGGTACGAGCAGTACTTC.

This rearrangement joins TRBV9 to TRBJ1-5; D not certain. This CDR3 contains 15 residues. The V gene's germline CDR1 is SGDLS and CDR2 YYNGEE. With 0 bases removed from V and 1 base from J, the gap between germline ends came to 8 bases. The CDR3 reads CASSVGPGSNQPQHF. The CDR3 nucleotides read TGTGCCAGCAGCGTAGGACCGGGGAGCAATCAGCCCCAGCATTTT.

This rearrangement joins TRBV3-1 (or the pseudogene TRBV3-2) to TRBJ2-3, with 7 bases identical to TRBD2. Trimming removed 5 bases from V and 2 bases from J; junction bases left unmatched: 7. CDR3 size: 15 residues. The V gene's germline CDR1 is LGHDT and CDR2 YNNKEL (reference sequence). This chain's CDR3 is CASSVGGGNTDTQYF. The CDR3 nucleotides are TGTGCCAGCAGCGTCGGCGGGGGTAACACAGATACGCAGTATTTT.

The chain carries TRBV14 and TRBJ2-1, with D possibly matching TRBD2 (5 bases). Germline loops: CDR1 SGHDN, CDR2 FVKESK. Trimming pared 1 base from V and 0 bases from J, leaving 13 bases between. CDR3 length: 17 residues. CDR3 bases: TGTGCCAGCAGCCAAGCAACCGGACGGGGCTCCTACAATGAGCAGTTCTTC. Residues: CASSQATGRGSYNEQFF.

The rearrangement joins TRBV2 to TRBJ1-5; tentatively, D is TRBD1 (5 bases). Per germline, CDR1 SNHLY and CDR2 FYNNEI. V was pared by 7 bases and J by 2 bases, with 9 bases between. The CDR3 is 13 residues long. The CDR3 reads CASTREGNQPQHF. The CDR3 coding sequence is TGTGCCAGCACCAGGGAAGGCAATCAGCCCCAGCATTTT.

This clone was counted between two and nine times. Written as DNA, the CDR3 is TGCGCCAGCAGCACACATTCCCGGGACAGGGGGCGCGCCGGGGAGCTGTTTTTT. This translates into CASSTHSRDRGRAGELFF. The chain is built from TRBV4-1 and TRBJ2-2, with 12 bases fitting TRBD1. This CDR3 has 18 residues. The J segment lost 6 bases and the V segment lost 5 bases, leaving 13 bases of the junction unmatched. Germline CDR1 is MGHRA and CDR2 is YSYEKL.

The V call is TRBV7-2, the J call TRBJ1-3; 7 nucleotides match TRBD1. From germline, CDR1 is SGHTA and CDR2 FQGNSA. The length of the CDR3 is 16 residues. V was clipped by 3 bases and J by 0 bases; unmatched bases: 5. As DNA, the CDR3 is TGTGCCAGCAGCTTTGGGACAGTCTACTCTGGAAACACCATATATTTT. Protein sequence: CASSFGTVYSGNTIYF.

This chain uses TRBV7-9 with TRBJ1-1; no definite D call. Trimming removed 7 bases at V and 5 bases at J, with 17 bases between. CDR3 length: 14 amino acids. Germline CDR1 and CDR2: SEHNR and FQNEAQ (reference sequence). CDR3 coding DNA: TGTGCCAGCACGGACGGGGTTCAAAGGACTGAAGCTTTCTTT. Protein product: CASTDGVQRTEAFF. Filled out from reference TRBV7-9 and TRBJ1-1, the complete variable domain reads DTGVSQNPRHKITKRGQNVTFRCDPISEHNRLYWYRQTLGQGPEFLTYFQNEAQLEKSRLLSDRFSAERPKGSFSTLEIQRTEQGDSAMYLCASTDGVQRTEAFFGQGTRLTVV.

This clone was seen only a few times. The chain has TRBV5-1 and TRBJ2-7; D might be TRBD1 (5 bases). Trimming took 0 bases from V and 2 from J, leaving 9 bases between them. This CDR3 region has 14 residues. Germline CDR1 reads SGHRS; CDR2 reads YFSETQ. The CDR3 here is CASSLVIGAYEQYF. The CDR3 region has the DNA TGCGCCAGCAGCTTGGTAATAGGGGCCTACGAGCAGTACTTC. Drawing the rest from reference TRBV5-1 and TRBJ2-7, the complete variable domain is KAGVTQTPRYLIKTRGQQVTLSCSPISGHRSVSWYQQTPGQGLQFLFEYFSETQRNKGNFPGRFSGRQFSNSRSEMNVSTLELGDSALYLCASSLVIGAYEQYFGPGTRLTVT.

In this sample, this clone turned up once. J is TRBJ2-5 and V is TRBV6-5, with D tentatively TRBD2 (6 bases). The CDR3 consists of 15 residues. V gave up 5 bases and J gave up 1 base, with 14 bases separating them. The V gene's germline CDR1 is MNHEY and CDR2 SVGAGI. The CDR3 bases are TGTGCCAGCAGTACCGGGACTGCTGGCCAAGAGACCCAGTACTTC. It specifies CASSTGTAGQETQYF.

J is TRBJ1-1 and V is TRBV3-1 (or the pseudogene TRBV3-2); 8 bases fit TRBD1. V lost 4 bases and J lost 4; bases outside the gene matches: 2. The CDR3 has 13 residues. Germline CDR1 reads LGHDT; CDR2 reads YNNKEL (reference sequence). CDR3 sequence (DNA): TGTGCCAGCAGCCGGGGGACAGGCACTGAAGCTTTCTTT. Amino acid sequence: CASSRGTGTEAFF.

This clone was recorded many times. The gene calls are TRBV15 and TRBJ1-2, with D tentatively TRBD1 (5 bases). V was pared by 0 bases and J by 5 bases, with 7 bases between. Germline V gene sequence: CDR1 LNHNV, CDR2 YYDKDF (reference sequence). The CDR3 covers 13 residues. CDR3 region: CATSRDAGYGYTF. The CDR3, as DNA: TGTGCCACCAGCAGAGATGCAGGGTATGGCTACACCTTC.

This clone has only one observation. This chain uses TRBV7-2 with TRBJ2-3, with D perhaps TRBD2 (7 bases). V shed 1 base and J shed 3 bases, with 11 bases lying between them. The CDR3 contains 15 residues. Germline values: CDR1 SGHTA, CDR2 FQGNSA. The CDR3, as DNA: TGTGCCAGCAGCTTAGAGGGGGGGGGAACAGATACGCAGTATTTT. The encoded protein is CASSLEGGGTDTQYF.

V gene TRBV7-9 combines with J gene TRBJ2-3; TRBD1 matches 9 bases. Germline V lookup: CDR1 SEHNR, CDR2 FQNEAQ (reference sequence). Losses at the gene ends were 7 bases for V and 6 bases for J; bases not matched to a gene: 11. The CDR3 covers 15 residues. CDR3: CASTPPGTGSDTQYF. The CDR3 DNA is TGTGCCAGCACCCCTCCCGGGACAGGGTCCGATACGCAGTATTTT.

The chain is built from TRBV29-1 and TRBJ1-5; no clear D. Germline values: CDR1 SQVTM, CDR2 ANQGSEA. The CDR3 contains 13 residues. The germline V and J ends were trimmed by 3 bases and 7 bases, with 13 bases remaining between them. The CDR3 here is CSVEAGLGQPQHF. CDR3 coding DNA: TGCAGCGTTGAGGCGGGGTTGGGGCAGCCCCAGCATTTT.